What follows are 13 T cell receptor beta chains derived from one specimen sequenced in a study of cytomegalovirus exposure and HLA in healthy donors. PCR was performed using 60 Vbeta and 13 Jbeta primers. Here immunoSEQ multiplex PCR was the method, and the copy in TCRdb shows in-frame clones only, minus some. The sample has about 95,000 clones, around 80% seen once. Sequencing was performed on PBMCs. These receptors were obtained from a man younger than 40 in good health and CMV-seropositive.

Comments on this clone: The sample carries other DNA sequences with the same CDR3. This chain links TRBV5-1 with TRBJ2-3, with TRBD1 matching 8 bases. This CDR3 contains 16 residues. V gave up 8 bases and J gave up 0 bases; unmatched junction bases: 11. Germline values: CDR1 SGHRS, CDR2 YFSETQ. The CDR3 protein is CASTGGGRSSTDTQYF. The CDR3 nucleotides are TGCGCCAGTACAGGGGGAGGAAGGTCTAGCACAGATACGCAGTATTTT.

V is TRBV28 and J is TRBJ1-3, with D unresolved. The CDR3 loop spans 13 amino acids. V was trimmed by 8 bases and J by 8 bases, leaving 16 bases between them. Germline values: CDR1 MDHEN, CDR2 SYDVKM. The CDR3 loop reads CASLGVLLDTIYF. The CDR3 bases are TGTGCCAGCCTTGGAGTACTTCTCGACACCATATATTTT. The complete variable domain, with remaining parts taken from reference TRBV28 and TRBJ1-3, reads DVKVTQSSRYLVKRTGEKVFLECVQDMDHENMFWYRQDPGLGLRLIYFSYDVKMKEKGDIPEGYSVSREKKERFSLILESASTNQTSMYLCASLGVLLDTIYFGEGSWLTVV.

The chain combines TRBV30 with TRBJ2-7, with 9 bases lining up with TRBD2. After removal of 8 bases from V and 5 bases from J, the junction contained 13 bases not matched to a gene. This CDR3 has 14 residues. In germline, CDR1 is GTSNPN, CDR2 SVGIG (reference sequence). Written as DNA, the CDR3 is TGTGCCACAACTAGCGGGCCTAACTACCACGAGCAGTACTTC. Encoded protein: CATTSGPNYHEQYF.

The rearrangement uses TRBV20-1 and TRBJ2-7, with TRBD1 as a possible D gene (5 bases). The CDR3 loop spans 11 amino acids. From germline, CDR1 is DFQATT and CDR2 SNEGSKA (reference sequence). Trimming removed 5 bases from V and 5 bases from J, with 10 bases in between. CDR3: CSAVKGNEQYF. CDR3 DNA: TGCAGTGCTGTGAAGGGGAACGAGCAGTACTTC.

The gene calls are TRBV30 and TRBJ2-1; 12 bases are shared with TRBD2. The CDR3 sequence is 13 residues long. Per germline, CDR1 GTSNPN and CDR2 SVGIG (reference sequence). Trimming cost V 4 bases and J 5 bases; bases outside gene matches: 0. CDR3 region: CAWTSGGDNEQFF. DNA of the CDR3: TGTGCCTGGACTAGCGGGGGGGACAATGAGCAGTTCTTC.

V usage is TRBV4-2 and J usage is TRBJ1-3; D unclear. The CDR3 is 15 amino acids. V lost 0 bases and J lost 0, with 6 bases in between. Germline assignment: CDR1 LGHNA and CDR2 YNFKEQ. The CDR3 DNA sequence: TGTGCCAGCAGCCAAGAAGCAAGCTCTGGAAACACCATATATTTT. Protein sequence: CASSQEASSGNTIYF.

The chain combines TRBV2 with TRBJ2-3; 8 positions match TRBD1. The CDR3 contains 16 residues. V lost 3 bases, J lost 3 bases, and 8 bases stayed unmatched. The germline CDR1 and CDR2 sequences are SNHLY and FYNNEI. CDR3 sequence (DNA): TGTGCCAGCAGTGAGGCAGGGGGCGCGTATACAGATACGCAGTATTTT. As protein: CASSEAGGAYTDTQYF.

V is TRBV27 and J is TRBJ1-3; the D gene is possibly TRBD1 (6 bases). Germline V lookup: CDR1 MNHEY, CDR2 SMNVEV (reference sequence). The V gene lost 4 bases and the J gene lost 0 bases, with 10 bases spanning the gap. This CDR3 region has 15 residues. CDR3 DNA sequence: TGTGCCAGCAGTTCGGACAGCAACTCTGGAAACACCATATATTTT. Translation: CASSSDSNSGNTIYF.

The gene calls are TRBV7-2 and TRBJ1-4; a weak D match, TRBD1 (6 bases). The CDR3 has 16 amino acids. From germline, CDR1 is SGHTA and CDR2 FQGNSA. Trimming took 5 bases from V and 0 from J, leaving 13 bases between them. CDR3 residues: CASSPWTVATNEKLFF. DNA of the CDR3: TGTGCCAGCAGCCCTTGGACAGTTGCAACTAATGAAAAACTGTTTTTT.

The chain recombines TRBV4-1 with TRBJ1-4; 7 bases agree with TRBD1. J gave up 4 bases and V 1 base, and 6 bases lay outside the gene matches. CDR3 length: 16 residues. The germline CDR1 and CDR2 sequences are MGHRA and YSYEKL. Written as DNA, the CDR3 is TGCGCCAGCAGCCAAGCCCACAGGGGTCTTAATGAAAAACTGTTTTTT. Its protein is CASSQAHRGLNEKLFF.

The chain combines TRBV15 with TRBJ1-2; D is unresolved. The CDR3 runs to 12 residues. Germline CDR1 LNHNV, CDR2 YYDKDF (reference sequence). Trimming took 0 bases from V and 7 from J, leaving 6 bases between them. The CDR3 sequence: CATSRDRGGYTF. DNA of the CDR3: TGTGCCACCAGCAGAGATCGGGGTGGCTACACCTTC.

This clone was counted only a few times. The chain links TRBV7-2 to TRBJ2-7; TRBD1 matches at 7 bases. This CDR3 has 14 residues. Germline V gives CDR1 SGHTA, CDR2 FQGNSA. V trimming: 5 bases; J trimming: 5 bases; junction bases outside the gene matches: 9. This CDR3 is CASSPYRGNNEQYF. CDR3 DNA: TGTGCCAGCAGCCCTTACAGGGGCAACAACGAGCAGTACTTC.

The chain links TRBV4-3 to TRBJ1-4; D remains ambiguous. Germline-derived CDR1 and CDR2 are LGHNA and YSLEER. The V end lost 2 bases, the J end lost 3 bases, and 7 bases lay between the germline ends. The CDR3 contains 14 residues. The CDR3 DNA is TGCGCCAGCAGCCAAAGTGGAGCTAATGAAAAACTGTTTTTT. Its translation is CASSQSGANEKLFF.